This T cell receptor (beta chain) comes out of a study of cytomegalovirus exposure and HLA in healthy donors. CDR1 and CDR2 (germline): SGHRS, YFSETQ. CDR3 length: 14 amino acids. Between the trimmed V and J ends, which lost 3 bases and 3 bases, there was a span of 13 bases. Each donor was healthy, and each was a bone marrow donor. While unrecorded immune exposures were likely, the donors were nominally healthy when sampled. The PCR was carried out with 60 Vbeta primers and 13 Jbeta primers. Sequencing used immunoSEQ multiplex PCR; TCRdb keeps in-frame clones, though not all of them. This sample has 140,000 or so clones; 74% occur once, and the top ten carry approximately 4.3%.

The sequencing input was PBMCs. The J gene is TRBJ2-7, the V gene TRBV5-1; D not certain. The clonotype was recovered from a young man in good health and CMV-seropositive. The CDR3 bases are TGCGCCAGCAGCTACCGATCACCCGGCTACGAGCAGTACTTC. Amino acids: CASSYRSPGYEQYF.